A selection of T cell receptor beta chains follows, all from one sample in a study of T-cell memory formation after mild COVID-19. TCRdb processed the 5' RACE reads anew with MiXCR; each CDR3 protein has one entry. Of roughly 200,000 distinct CDR3 sequences in the sample, 15% to 20% were seen once. Sequencing was performed on PBMCs or a T cell subset sorted from them (not recorded which). The receptors come from an adult woman who had mild COVID-19 (a few samples of this study predate the infection). Cell type and time point are not known. CDR3s include the opening cysteine and the closing phenylalanine or tryptophan. The D gene is left open where the match is weak. A row's size may be missing; if present it is once, few, many or a size class.

j_call d_call clone_size v_call cdr3_aa cdr3_nt
TRBJ2-3 NA NA TRBV20-1 CSATTGLDTQYF TGCAGTGCCACGACTGGGCTAGATACGCAGTATTTT
TRBJ1-1 NA NA TRBV11-3 CASSFTTTSTEAFF TGTGCCAGCAGCTTTACCACGACGAGCACTGAAGCTTTCTTT
TRBJ2-1 TRBD2 few TRBV6-2/TRBV6-3 CASSDGTSGRSSYNEQFF TGTGCCAGCAGTGACGGGACTAGCGGGAGGTCTTCCTACAATGAGCAGTTCTTC
TRBJ2-1 TRBD2 NA TRBV7-2 CASSLRASSGSFDNEQFF TGTGCCAGCAGCTTAAGGGCCTCTAGCGGGAGTTTCGACAATGAGCAGTTCTTC
TRBJ2-7 TRBD1 NA TRBV29-1 CSVKQSGTAYEQYF TGCAGCGTCAAACAATCCGGGACAGCCTACGAGCAGTACTTC
TRBJ1-6 NA few TRBV12-3/TRBV12-4 CASSPTGSPYNSPLHF TGTGCCAGCAGCCCTACAGGGTCTCCCTATAATTCACCCCTCCACTTT
TRBJ2-2 TRBD2 NA TRBV9 CASSVGGGHNGELFF TGTGCCAGCAGCGTAGGCGGGGGGCACAACGGGGAGCTGTTTTTT
TRBJ1-5 NA many TRBV5-5 CASSLYAGAGGNQPQHF TGTGCCAGCAGCTTGTACGCAGGAGCAGGGGGCAATCAGCCCCAGCATTTT
TRBJ2-7 TRBD1 few TRBV7-2 CASSPRTGTNEQYF TGTGCCAGCAGCCCGAGGACAGGTACTAACGAGCAGTACTTC
TRBJ1-1 NA many TRBV5-1 CASSLSVGGISEAFF TGCGCCAGCAGCTTGTCCGTGGGTGGGATTTCTGAAGCTTTCTTT
TRBJ2-1 TRBD1 NA TRBV5-1 CASSPGGTGEKDEQFF TGCGCCAGCAGCCCCGGGGGGACAGGGGAAAAGGATGAGCAGTTCTTC
TRBJ2-2 TRBD2 NA TRBV5-5 CASSLGVQGLAGNTGELFF TGTGCCAGCAGCTTGGGGGTGCAAGGACTAGCGGGGAACACCGGGGAGCTGTTTTTT
TRBJ2-3 NA few TRBV5-1 CASSWQGNTQYF TGCGCCAGCAGCTGGCAGGGGAATACGCAGTATTTT
TRBJ1-2 TRBD1 NA TRBV7-9 CASSPRDRANYGYTF TGTGCCAGCAGCCCGAGGGACAGAGCTAACTATGGCTACACCTTC
TRBJ2-2 NA NA TRBV5-6 CASSTGVSTGELFF TGTGCCAGCAGCACGGGGGTTAGTACCGGGGAGCTGTTTTTT
TRBJ1-1 NA NA TRBV18 CASSLRAGTLNTEAFF TGTGCCAGCTCACTACGGGCCGGGACACTAAACACTGAAGCTTTCTTT
TRBJ2-7 TRBD1 few TRBV7-2 CASSLDGQGAREQYF TGTGCCAGCAGCTTAGACGGACAGGGGGCGCGAGAGCAGTACTTC
TRBJ2-2 TRBD1 few TRBV18 CASSPLRQGHTGELFF TGTGCCAGCTCACCATTAAGACAGGGGCACACCGGGGAGCTGTTTTTT
TRBJ2-7 TRBD2 few TRBV27 CASLTGTSGSVWYF TGTGCCAGTCTTACCGGGACTAGCGGGAGTGTGTGGTACTTC
TRBJ1-6 NA few TRBV18 CASSPGEHSPLHF TGTGCCAGCTCACCGGGGGAGCATTCACCCCTCCACTTT
TRBJ2-1 NA few TRBV18 CASSPSLTEPDEQFF TGTGCCAGCTCACCATCCCTGACAGAACCGGACGAGCAGTTCTTC
TRBJ1-6 NA NA TRBV20-1 CSARRDTEISYNSPLHF TGCAGTGCTAGGAGGGATACAGAGATCTCCTATAATTCACCCCTCCACTTT
TRBJ2-3 NA NA TRBV27 CASSSTVGTQYF TGTGCCAGCAGTTCCACCGTGGGTACGCAGTATTTT
TRBJ2-5 NA NA TRBV30 CAWSASSPTQYF TGTGCCTGGAGTGCGTCTAGCCCGACCCAGTACTTC
TRBJ2-1 NA few TRBV18 CASSSYSRWFF TGTGCCAGCTCATCGTATTCCAGGTGGTTCTTC
TRBJ1-5 NA many TRBV29-1 CSVEVELNQPQHF TGCAGCGTCGAGGTAGAGCTTAATCAGCCCCAGCATTTT
TRBJ2-1 TRBD1 many TRBV20-1 CSVPDYRGLYNEQFF TGCAGTGTCCCCGACTACAGGGGGTTGTACAATGAGCAGTTCTTC
TRBJ2-3 TRBD2 medium-sized TRBV7-9 CASSPGVAGSRTDTQYF TGTGCCAGCAGCCCTGGGGTAGCGGGGTCTCGCACAGATACGCAGTATTTT
TRBJ1-1 TRBD1 NA TRBV9 CASSKGQLRNTEAFF TGTGCCAGCAGCAAGGGACAGCTAAGGAACACTGAAGCTTTCTTT
TRBJ1-2 NA NA TRBV20-1 CSYATGNYGYTF TGCAGCTACGCAACAGGGAACTATGGCTACACCTTC
TRBJ2-1 NA few TRBV9 CASSPLGPYNEQFF TGTGCCAGCAGCCCACTAGGCCCCTACAATGAGCAGTTCTTC
TRBJ2-7 NA once TRBV19 CASSPGQNRRSYEQYF TGTGCCAGTAGTCCAGGACAGAACCGCAGATCCTACGAGCAGTACTTC
TRBJ1-3 NA once TRBV7-2 CASGTARNTIYF TGTGCCAGTGGGACTGCTAGAAACACCATATATTTT
TRBJ1-1 TRBD1 NA TRBV24-1 CATRKGARSTEAFF TGTGCCACACGTAAGGGGGCGCGGTCCACTGAAGCTTTCTTT
TRBJ2-7 NA NA TRBV19 CASSYYGGLAYEQYF TGTGCCAGTAGTTACTACGGGGGCCTCGCCTACGAGCAGTACTTC
TRBJ1-5 NA many TRBV12-3/TRBV12-4 CASSSGSLQPQHF TGTGCCAGCAGTTCAGGGTCCCTCCAGCCCCAGCATTTT
TRBJ1-1 NA few TRBV2 CASRPRTANTEAFF TGTGCCAGCAGACCCCGGACAGCGAACACTGAAGCTTTCTTT